This T cell receptor beta chain was sequenced in a study of human T cells and chemical hapten exposure. A single record per CDR3 protein comes from TCRdb applying MiXCR to the RACE reads. Seen here are approximately 370,000 distinct CDR3 sequences, 5.5% observed once, and the top ten hold about 8.2%. Sample time point: pre-sensitization, week 0. Treatment reported: therapeutic diphenylcyclopropenone sensitization with weekly scalp DPC. Germline V gene data show CDR1 as SGHTA and CDR2 as FQGNSA. The CDR3 runs to 18 residues. The trim removed 4 bases at V and 4 bases at J, leaving 11 bases unmatched. The rearrangement joins TRBV7-2 to TRBJ2-3; 13 bases are shared with TRBD2. This TCR came from a woman under 30 with alopecia areata. Some clones in this sample may be carry-over from other donors' samples. The sequencing here drew on whole blood, taken in connection with sensitization to the hapten diphenylcyclopropenone (DPC). In nucleotides, the CDR3 is TGTGCCAGCAGCTCCAAACCGGGACTAGCGGGGAGGGCAGATACGCAGTATTTT. Translated: CASSSKPGLAGRADTQYF.